The text below deals with one T cell receptor beta chain. No antigen is known for it. The data belong to a study of stem cell transplantation in POMP-related autoinflammatory disease. Study results and caveats: In patients with PRAID, every analyzed T-cell subset tended to show lower diversity and higher clonality. Fewer unique TRB V-J gene pairings were identified in patients with PRAID.

Using immunoSEQ multiplex PCR, the repertoire was profiled, and TCRdb retains in-frame clones only, with some absent. In the table there are approximately 1,300 clones, about 74% of which are singletons. The CDR3 length is 14 residues. Germline V gives CDR1 SEHNR, CDR2 FQNEAQ (reference sequence). Trimming shortened V by 2 bases and J by 3 bases, and 11 bases separated the two germline ends. The specimen was CD8+ T cells from PBMCs. This sequence joins TRBV7-9 and TRBJ2-7; D may be TRBD2 (6 bases). The receptor was isolated from a human donor in good health. CDR3 loop: CASSLRGGYYEQYF. The CDR3 DNA sequence: TGTGCCAGCAGCTTACGCGGAGGGTACTACGAGCAGTACTTC.